These T cell receptor beta chains were read from a single sample in a study of cytomegalovirus exposure and HLA in healthy donors. Assay: immunoSEQ multiplex PCR; the TCRdb copy retains only in-frame clones and omits some. The sample lists around 76,000 clones, about 78% occurring once. Input material: PBMCs. The receptors were gathered from a middle-aged man in good health and CMV-seronegative. Each CDR3 is given with its conserved first and last residue. The order of the fields is J gene, V gene, D gene, clone size, CDR3 protein, CDR3 DNA. D genes are given only for firm matches. Rows may omit the clone size; those that give it use once, few, many or a size class.

j_gene: TRBJ2-3; v_gene: TRBV10-3; d_gene: TRBD1; abundance: -; CDR3aa: CAIGRTGVGTDTQYF; CDR3nt: TGTGCCATCGGTAGGACAGGGGTCGGGACAGATACGCAGTATTTT
j_gene: TRBJ2-3; v_gene: TRBV28; d_gene: -; abundance: -; CDR3aa: CASFPLGLKTDTQYF; CDR3nt: TGTGCCAGCTTCCCCTTGGGACTCAAGACAGATACGCAGTATTTT
j_gene: TRBJ1-4; v_gene: TRBV10-3; d_gene: -; abundance: few; CDR3aa: CAISDDSLNEKLFF; CDR3nt: TGTGCCATCAGTGACGACAGCCTTAATGAAAAACTGTTTTTT
j_gene: TRBJ2-7; v_gene: TRBV9; d_gene: TRBD1; abundance: -; CDR3aa: CASSVGQGGEQYF; CDR3nt: TGTGCCAGCAGCGTAGGACAGGGCGGCGAGCAGTACTTC
j_gene: TRBJ1-5; v_gene: TRBV19; d_gene: -; abundance: -; CDR3aa: CASSISNSLKQPQHF; CDR3nt: TGTGCCAGTAGTATATCTAACTCTCTTAAGCAGCCCCAGCATTTT
j_gene: TRBJ2-3; v_gene: TRBV7-2; d_gene: TRBD2; abundance: -; CDR3aa: CASSDRLAGPTDTQYF; CDR3nt: TGTGCCAGCAGCGACCGACTAGCGGGACCCACAGATACGCAGTATTTT
j_gene: TRBJ2-7; v_gene: TRBV21-1; d_gene: -; abundance: -; CDR3aa: CASSKEYPGTLPLYEQYF; CDR3nt: TGTGCCAGCAGCAAAGAGTATCCCGGGACTCTGCCACTCTACGAGCAGTACTTC
j_gene: TRBJ1-3; v_gene: TRBV19; d_gene: TRBD1; abundance: -; CDR3aa: CASIPTGPGNTIYF; CDR3nt: TGTGCCAGTATCCCGACAGGGCCTGGAAACACCATATATTTT
j_gene: TRBJ1-1; v_gene: TRBV7-9; d_gene: -; abundance: -; CDR3aa: CASSLVRTGTEAFF; CDR3nt: TGTGCCAGCAGCTTAGTGAGAACAGGGACTGAAGCTTTCTTT
j_gene: TRBJ2-1; v_gene: TRBV2; d_gene: TRBD2; abundance: -; CDR3aa: CASKGGTSSYNEQFF; CDR3nt: TGTGCCAGCAAAGGAGGGACTAGCTCCTACAATGAGCAGTTCTTC
j_gene: TRBJ1-4; v_gene: TRBV2; d_gene: -; abundance: few; CDR3aa: CASSEEAGWEKLFF; CDR3nt: TGTGCCAGCAGTGAAGAGGCAGGGTGGGAAAAACTGTTTTTT
j_gene: TRBJ2-1; v_gene: TRBV5-1; d_gene: TRBD2; abundance: few; CDR3aa: CASSFSFFASGNNEQFF; CDR3nt: TGCGCCAGCAGCTTCTCCTTTTTTGCTAGCGGCAACAATGAGCAGTTCTTC
j_gene: TRBJ1-1; v_gene: TRBV28; d_gene: TRBD1; abundance: -; CDR3aa: CASSPPGQGNTEAFF; CDR3nt: TGTGCCAGCAGTCCCCCGGGACAGGGTAACACTGAAGCTTTCTTT
j_gene: TRBJ2-3; v_gene: TRBV5-1; d_gene: TRBD2; abundance: -; CDR3aa: CASSLEPGLAGEYTQYF; CDR3nt: TGCGCCAGCAGCTTGGAGCCGGGACTAGCGGGAGAGTATACGCAGTATTTT
j_gene: TRBJ1-1; v_gene: TRBV5-1; d_gene: TRBD1; abundance: -; CDR3aa: CASTKDRGNTEAFF; CDR3nt: TGCGCCAGCACCAAGGACAGGGGGAACACTGAAGCTTTCTTT
j_gene: TRBJ2-3; v_gene: TRBV28; d_gene: TRBD2; abundance: -; CDR3aa: CASSPGGGFDTQYF; CDR3nt: TGTGCCAGCAGCCCGGGAGGAGGTTTCGATACGCAGTATTTT
j_gene: TRBJ2-3; v_gene: TRBV27; d_gene: TRBD2; abundance: -; CDR3aa: CASSLSWPPASGRPRSTDTQYF; CDR3nt: TGTGCCAGCAGTTTATCCTGGCCGCCGGCTAGCGGGAGGCCGAGAAGCACAGATACGCAGTATTTT
j_gene: TRBJ2-5; v_gene: TRBV19; d_gene: TRBD2; abundance: -; CDR3aa: CASSMGVAGGYQETQYF; CDR3nt: TGTGCCAGTAGTATGGGGGTAGCGGGAGGGTACCAAGAGACCCAGTACTTC
j_gene: TRBJ2-5; v_gene: TRBV19; d_gene: TRBD1; abundance: -; CDR3aa: CASSIGQGAETQYF; CDR3nt: TGTGCCAGTAGTATAGGACAGGGGGCAGAGACCCAGTACTTC
j_gene: TRBJ2-1; v_gene: TRBV27; d_gene: -; abundance: -; CDR3aa: CASSFLPGTYNEQFF; CDR3nt: TGTGCCAGCAGTTTCCTGCCGGGAACCTACAATGAGCAGTTCTTC